This T cell receptor beta chain was sequenced in a study of blood T cells in healthy people across ages. Study-wide findings and caveats: Shifts in expanded clonotypes may have been confounded by donor CMV status, which was unknown.

The trim removed 2 bases at V and 4 bases at J, leaving 11 bases unmatched. This CDR3 spans 17 amino acids. The V gene's germline CDR1 is SGHKS and CDR2 YYEKEE (reference sequence). Primers used in a second PCR of about 6 to 11 cycles were a sample-barcoded 5' primer and a J-beta primer mix. Each CDR3 protein gets one entry after TCRdb re-called the 5' RACE reads with MiXCR. The sample has fewer than 1 million distinct CDR3 sequences, roughly 44% seen once. Concerning this clonotype itself: Its antigen is not known.

The receptor was isolated from a man aged 55 to 70 in good health. Sequencing was done on a sample of blood. The chain links TRBV5-5 to TRBJ2-7; 11 nucleotides match TRBD2. The CDR3 nucleotides read TGTGCCAGCAGCTTACCGGGACTAGCGGACCCCCAGTACGAGCAGTACTTC. It translates to CASSLPGLADPQYEQYF.